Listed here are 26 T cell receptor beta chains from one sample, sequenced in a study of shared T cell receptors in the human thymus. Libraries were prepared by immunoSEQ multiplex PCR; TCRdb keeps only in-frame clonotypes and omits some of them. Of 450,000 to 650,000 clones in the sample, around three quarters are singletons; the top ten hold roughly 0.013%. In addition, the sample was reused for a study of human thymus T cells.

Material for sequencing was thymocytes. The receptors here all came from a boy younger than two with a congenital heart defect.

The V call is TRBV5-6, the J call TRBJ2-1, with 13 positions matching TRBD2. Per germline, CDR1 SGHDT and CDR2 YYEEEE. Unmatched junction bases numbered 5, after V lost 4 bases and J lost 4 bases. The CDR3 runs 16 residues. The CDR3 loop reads CASSRWTSGSYNEQFF. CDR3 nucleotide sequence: TGTGCCAGCAGCCGGTGGACTAGCGGGAGTTACAATGAGCAGTTCTTC.

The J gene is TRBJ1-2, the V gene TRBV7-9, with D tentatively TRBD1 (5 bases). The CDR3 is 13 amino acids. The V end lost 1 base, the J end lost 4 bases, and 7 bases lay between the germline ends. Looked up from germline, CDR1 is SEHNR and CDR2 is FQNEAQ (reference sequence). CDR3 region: CASSLGGLYGYTF. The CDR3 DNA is TGTGCCAGCAGCTTAGGGGGCCTCTATGGCTACACCTTC.

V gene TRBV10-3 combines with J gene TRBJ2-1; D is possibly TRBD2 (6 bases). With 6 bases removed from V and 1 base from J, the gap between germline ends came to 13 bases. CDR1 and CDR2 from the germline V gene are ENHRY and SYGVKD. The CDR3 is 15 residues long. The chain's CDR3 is CAISDGSRSYNEQFF. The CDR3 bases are TGTGCCATCAGCGACGGGAGTAGATCCTACAATGAGCAGTTCTTC.

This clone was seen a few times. CDR3 DNA: TGCGCCAGCAGCCGGAGGCGGGACAGGGAAAACATGAACACTGAAGCTTTCTTT. It yields the protein CASSRRRDRENMNTEAFF. The chain carries TRBV5-1 and TRBJ1-1, with TRBD1 identical over 9 bases. After removal of 4 bases from V and 0 bases from J, the junction contained 13 bases not matched to a gene. CDR3 length equals 18 residues. Germline lookup yields CDR1 SGHRS and CDR2 YFSETQ.

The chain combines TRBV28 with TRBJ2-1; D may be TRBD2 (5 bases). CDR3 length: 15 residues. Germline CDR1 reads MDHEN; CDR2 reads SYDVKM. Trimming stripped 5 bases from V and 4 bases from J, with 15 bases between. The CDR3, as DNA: TGTGCCAGCAGTGCCCGACTAACTAGGTACAATGAGCAGTTCTTC. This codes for CASSARLTRYNEQFF.

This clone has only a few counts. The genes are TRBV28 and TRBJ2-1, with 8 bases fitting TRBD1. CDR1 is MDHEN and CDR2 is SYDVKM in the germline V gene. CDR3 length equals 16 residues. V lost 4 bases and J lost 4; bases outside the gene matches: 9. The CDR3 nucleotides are TGTGCCAGCAGTTCATCCGGGACAGGCCTATACAATGAGCAGTTCTTC. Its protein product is CASSSSGTGLYNEQFF.

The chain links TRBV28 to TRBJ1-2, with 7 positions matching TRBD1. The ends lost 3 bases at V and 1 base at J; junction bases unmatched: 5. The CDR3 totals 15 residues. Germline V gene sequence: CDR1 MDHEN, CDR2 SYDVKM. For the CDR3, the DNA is TGTGCCAGCAGTTTCCATGGGACAGTTAACTATGGCTACACCTTC. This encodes CASSFHGTVNYGYTF.

For the CDR3, the DNA is TGCGCCAGCAGCCAAGATCGGTGGCTAGCGGGGAAAAAGCCCTACGAGCAGTACTTC. This gives the protein CASSQDRWLAGKKPYEQYF. The V gene is TRBV4-3, the J gene TRBJ2-7; 9 bases are shared with TRBD2. Losses at the gene ends were 0 bases for V and 2 bases for J; bases not matched to a gene: 14. Germline V gene data show CDR1 as LGHNA and CDR2 as YSLEER. The CDR3 is 19 residues long.

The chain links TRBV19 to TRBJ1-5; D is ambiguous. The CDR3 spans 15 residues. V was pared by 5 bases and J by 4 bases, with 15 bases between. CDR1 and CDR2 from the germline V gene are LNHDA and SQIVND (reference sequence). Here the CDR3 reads CASSPPKRENQPQHF. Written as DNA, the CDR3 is TGTGCCAGTAGTCCCCCAAAACGGGAAAATCAGCCCCAGCATTTT.

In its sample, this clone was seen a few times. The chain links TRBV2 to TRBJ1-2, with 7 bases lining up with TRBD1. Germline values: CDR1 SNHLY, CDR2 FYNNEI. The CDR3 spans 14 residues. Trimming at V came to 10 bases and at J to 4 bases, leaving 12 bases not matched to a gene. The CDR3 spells CATPREGAGYGYTF. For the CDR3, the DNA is TGTGCCACCCCCCGGGAGGGGGCAGGCTATGGCTACACCTTC.

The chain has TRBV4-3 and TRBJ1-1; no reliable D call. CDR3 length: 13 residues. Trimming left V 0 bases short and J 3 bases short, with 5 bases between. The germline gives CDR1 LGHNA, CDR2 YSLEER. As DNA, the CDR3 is TGCGCCAGCAGCCAAGATCAATACACTGAAGCTTTCTTT. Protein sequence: CASSQDQYTEAFF.

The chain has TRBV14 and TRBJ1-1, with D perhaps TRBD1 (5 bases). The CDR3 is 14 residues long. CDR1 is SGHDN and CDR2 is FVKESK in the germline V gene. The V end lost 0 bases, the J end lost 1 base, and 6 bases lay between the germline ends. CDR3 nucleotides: TGTGCCAGCAGCCAAGATACAGGGAACACTGAAGCTTTCTTT. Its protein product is CASSQDTGNTEAFF.

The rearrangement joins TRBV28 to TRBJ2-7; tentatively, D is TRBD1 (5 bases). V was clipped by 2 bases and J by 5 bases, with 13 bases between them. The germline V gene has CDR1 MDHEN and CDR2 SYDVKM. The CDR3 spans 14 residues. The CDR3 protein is CASSLGATGHEQYF. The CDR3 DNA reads TGTGCCAGCAGTTTAGGGGCAACAGGCCACGAGCAGTACTTC.

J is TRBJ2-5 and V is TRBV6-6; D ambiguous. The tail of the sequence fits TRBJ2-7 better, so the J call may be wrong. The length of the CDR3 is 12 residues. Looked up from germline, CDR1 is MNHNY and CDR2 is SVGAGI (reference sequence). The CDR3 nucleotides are TGTGCCAGCAGTGCCAACGCCTACGAGCAGTACTTC. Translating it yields CASSANAYEQYF.

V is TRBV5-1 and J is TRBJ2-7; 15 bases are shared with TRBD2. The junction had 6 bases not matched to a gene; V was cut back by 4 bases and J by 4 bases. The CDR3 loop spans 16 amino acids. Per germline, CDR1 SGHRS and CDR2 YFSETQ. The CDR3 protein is CASSLGTSGRMYEQYF. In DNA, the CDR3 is TGCGCCAGCAGCCTTGGGACTAGCGGGAGGATGTACGAGCAGTACTTC.

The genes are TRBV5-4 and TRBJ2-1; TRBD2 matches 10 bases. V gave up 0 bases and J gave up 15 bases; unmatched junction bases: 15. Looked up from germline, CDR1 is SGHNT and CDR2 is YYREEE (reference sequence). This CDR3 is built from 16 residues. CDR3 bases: TGTGCCAGCAGCTTGGCCGGGAGAGGTCTAGCGGGAGTTCGGTTCTTC. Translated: CASSLAGRGLAGVRFF.

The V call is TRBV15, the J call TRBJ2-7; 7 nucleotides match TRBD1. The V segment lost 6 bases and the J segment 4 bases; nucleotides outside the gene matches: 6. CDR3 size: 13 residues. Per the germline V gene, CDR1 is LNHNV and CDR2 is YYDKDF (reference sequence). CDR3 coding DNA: TGTGCCACCAGAACAGGGGAGAAGTACGAGCAGTACTTC. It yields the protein CATRTGEKYEQYF.

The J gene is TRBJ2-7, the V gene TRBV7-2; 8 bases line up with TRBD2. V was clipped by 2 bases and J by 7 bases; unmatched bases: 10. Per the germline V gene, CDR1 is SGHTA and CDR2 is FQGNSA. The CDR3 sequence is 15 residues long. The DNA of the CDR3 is TGTGCCAGCAGCTTAAAGCGGGAGTCCTCTCGTGAGCAGTACTTC. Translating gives CASSLKRESSREQYF.

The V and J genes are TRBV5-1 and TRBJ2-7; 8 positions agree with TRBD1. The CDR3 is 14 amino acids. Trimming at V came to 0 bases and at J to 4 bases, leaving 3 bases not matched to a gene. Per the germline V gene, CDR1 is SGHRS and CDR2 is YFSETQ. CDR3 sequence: CASSLDRGEYEQYF. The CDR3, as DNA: TGCGCCAGCAGCTTGGACAGGGGGGAGTACGAGCAGTACTTC.

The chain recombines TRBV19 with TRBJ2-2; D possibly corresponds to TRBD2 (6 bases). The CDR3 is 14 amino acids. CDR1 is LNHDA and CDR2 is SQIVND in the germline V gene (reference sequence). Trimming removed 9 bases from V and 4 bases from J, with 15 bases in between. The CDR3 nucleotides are TGTGCCAGCAGGCCCCGGGGAGGCACCGGGGAGCTGTTTTTT. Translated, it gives CASRPRGGTGELFF.

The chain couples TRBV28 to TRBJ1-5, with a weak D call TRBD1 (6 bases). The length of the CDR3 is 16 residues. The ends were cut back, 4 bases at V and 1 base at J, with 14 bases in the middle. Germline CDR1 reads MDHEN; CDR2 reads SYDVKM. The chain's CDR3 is CASSWGPDRSNQPQHF. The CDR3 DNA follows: TGTGCCAGCAGTTGGGGCCCCGACAGGAGCAATCAGCCCCAGCATTTT. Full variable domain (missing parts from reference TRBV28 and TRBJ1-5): DVKVTQSSRYLVKRTGEKVFLECVQDMDHENMFWYRQDPGLGLRLIYFSYDVKMKEKGDIPEGYSVSREKKERFSLILESASTNQTSMYLCASSWGPDRSNQPQHFGDGTRLSIL.

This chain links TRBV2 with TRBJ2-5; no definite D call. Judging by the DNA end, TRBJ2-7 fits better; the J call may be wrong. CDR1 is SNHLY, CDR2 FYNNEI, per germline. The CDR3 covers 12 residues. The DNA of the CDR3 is TGTGCCAGCAATGCACCAACCTACGAGCAGTACTTC. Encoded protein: CASNAPTYEQYF.

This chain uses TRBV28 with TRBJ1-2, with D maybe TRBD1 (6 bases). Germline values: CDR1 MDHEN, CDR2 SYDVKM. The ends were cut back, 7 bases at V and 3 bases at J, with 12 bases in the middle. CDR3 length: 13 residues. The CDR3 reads CASTVGADYGYTF. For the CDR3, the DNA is TGTGCCAGCACCGTGGGGGCGGACTATGGCTACACCTTC.

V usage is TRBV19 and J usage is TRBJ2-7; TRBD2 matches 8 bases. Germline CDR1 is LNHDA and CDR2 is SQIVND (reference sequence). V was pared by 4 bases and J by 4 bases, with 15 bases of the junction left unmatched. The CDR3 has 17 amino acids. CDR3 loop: CASSTPRDGRAVYEQYF. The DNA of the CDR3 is TGTGCCAGTAGTACCCCACGTGACGGGAGGGCCGTATACGAGCAGTACTTC. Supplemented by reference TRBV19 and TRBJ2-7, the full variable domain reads DGGITQSPKYLFRKEGQNVTLSCEQNLNHDAMYWYRQDPGQGLRLIYYSQIVNDFQKGDIAEGYSVSREKKESFPLTVTSAQKNPTAFYLCASSTPRDGRAVYEQYFGPGTRLTVT.

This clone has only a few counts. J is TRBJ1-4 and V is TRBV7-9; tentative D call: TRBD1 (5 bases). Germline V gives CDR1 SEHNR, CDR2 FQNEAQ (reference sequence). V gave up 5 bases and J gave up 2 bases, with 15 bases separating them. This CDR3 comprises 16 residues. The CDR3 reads CASSLSRRGTNEKLFF. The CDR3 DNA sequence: TGTGCCAGCAGCCTATCGCGGAGGGGTACTAATGAAAAACTGTTTTTT.

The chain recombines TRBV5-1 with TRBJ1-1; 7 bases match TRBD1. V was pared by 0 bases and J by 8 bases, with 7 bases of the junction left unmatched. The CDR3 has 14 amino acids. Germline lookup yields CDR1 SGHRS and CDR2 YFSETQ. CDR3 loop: CASSLEGEDREAFF. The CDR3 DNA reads TGCGCCAGCAGCTTGGAGGGAGAGGACAGGGAAGCTTTCTTT. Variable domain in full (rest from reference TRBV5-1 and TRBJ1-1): KAGVTQTPRYLIKTRGQQVTLSCSPISGHRSVSWYQQTPGQGLQFLFEYFSETQRNKGNFPGRFSGRQFSNSRSEMNVSTLELGDSALYLCASSLEGEDREAFFGQGTRLTVV.